A single sample is the source of the 5 T cell receptor beta chains below, sequenced in a study of blood T cell repertoires in COVID-19. Assay: immunoSEQ multiplex PCR; the TCRdb copy retains only in-frame clones and omits some. The profile covers 130,000 to 150,000 clones, with 84% appearing a single time and approximately 10% taken by the ten largest. Sequenced sample: peripheral blood. All receptors come from a man aged 60 to 75 with active or convalescent COVID-19.

The genes are TRBV4-3 and TRBJ1-3, with D uncertain. The CDR3 has 15 residues. Germline CDR1 and CDR2: LGHNA and YSLEER. V lost 4 bases and J lost 0, with 10 bases in between. CDR3 nucleotide sequence: TGCGCCAGCAGCCCGACGGAGGACTCTGGAAACACCATATATTTT. Translation: CASSPTEDSGNTIYF.

The chain couples TRBV5-4 to TRBJ1-4; possibly TRBD1 for D (5 bases). The germline V gene has CDR1 SGHNT and CDR2 YYREEE (reference sequence). V was clipped by 4 bases and J by 1 base, with 11 bases between them. This CDR3 region has 15 residues. CDR3 region: CASSGDGGTNEKLFF. CDR3 bases: TGTGCCAGCAGCGGGGACGGGGGAACTAATGAAAAACTGTTTTTT.

V gene TRBV11-2 combines with J gene TRBJ2-7, with 7 bases that match TRBD1. CDR3 length: 13 amino acids. The V gene's germline CDR1 is SGHAT and CDR2 FQNNGV. The CDR3 protein is CASSLGVQGKADV. The CDR3 DNA sequence: TGTGCCAGCAGCTTAGGCGTACAGGGGAAAGCGGACGTC.

The chain links TRBV13 to TRBJ2-3; weak D call: TRBD2 (6 bases). V lost 2 bases, J lost 3 bases, and 9 bases lay in between. Germline V gene lookup returns CDR1 PRHDT and CDR2 FYEKMQ (reference sequence). The CDR3 totals 14 residues. CDR3 sequence: CASSLPGGTDTQYF. CDR3 DNA sequence: TGTGCCAGCAGCTTACCTGGAGGGACAGATACGCAGTATTTT.

The chain has TRBV7-9 and TRBJ2-6; the match to TRBD2 covers 8 bases. The CDR3 is made up of 18 amino acids. Germline lookup yields CDR1 SEHNR and CDR2 FQNEAQ (reference sequence). V was pared by 7 bases and J by 0 bases, with 11 bases of the junction left unmatched. The DNA of the CDR3 is TGTGCCAGCACCCCGGGTAGCGGGGCGAGCTCTGGGGCCAACGTCCTGACTTTC. Translating gives CASTPGSGASSGANVLTF.